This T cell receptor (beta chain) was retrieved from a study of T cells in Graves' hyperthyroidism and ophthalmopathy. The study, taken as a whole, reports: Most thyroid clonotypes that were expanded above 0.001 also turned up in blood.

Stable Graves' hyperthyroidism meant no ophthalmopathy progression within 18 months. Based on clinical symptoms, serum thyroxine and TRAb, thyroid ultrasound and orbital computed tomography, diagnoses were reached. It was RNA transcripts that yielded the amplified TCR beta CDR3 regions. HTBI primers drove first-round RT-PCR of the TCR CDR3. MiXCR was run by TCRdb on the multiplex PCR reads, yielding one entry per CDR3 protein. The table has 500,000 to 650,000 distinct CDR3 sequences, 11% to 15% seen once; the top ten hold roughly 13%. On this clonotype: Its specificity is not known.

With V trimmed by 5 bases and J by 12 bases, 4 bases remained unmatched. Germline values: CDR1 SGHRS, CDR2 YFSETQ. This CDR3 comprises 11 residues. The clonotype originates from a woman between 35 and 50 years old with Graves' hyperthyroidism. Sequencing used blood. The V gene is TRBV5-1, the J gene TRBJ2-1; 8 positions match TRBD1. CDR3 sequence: CASRPGTGQFF. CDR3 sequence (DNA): TGCGCCAGCAGGCCCGGGACAGGGCAGTTCTTC.